This TCR beta chain appears in the sequencing data of a study of OX40 agonist ivuxolimab in advanced cancers. The overall study: Head and neck, renal cell, melanoma or hepatocellular carcinoma were the cancers that dose-escalation patients had. Checkpoint inhibitors had been given previously to 35% to 50% of patients.

V gave up 6 bases and J gave up 3 bases; unmatched junction bases: 8. This CDR3 has 16 amino acids. CDR1 and CDR2 (germline): LNHDA, SQIVND (reference sequence). Sequenced by immunoSEQ multiplex PCR; TCRdb stores in-frame clones only, minus some. The sample holds 56,000 or so clones, around 83% seen once. The TCR was taken from an adult with an advanced solid tumor such as melanoma, head and neck, liver or kidney cancer. The sample was CD4+ or CD8+ T cells sorted from blood, taken in a trial of the OX40 agonist ivuxolimab. J is TRBJ2-1 and V is TRBV19, with TRBD2 identical over 10 bases. The CDR3 nucleotides are TGTGCCAGTAGCGGGCTAGCGGGGGTCCTCTACAATGAGCAGTTCTTC. Amino acids: CASSGLAGVLYNEQFF.